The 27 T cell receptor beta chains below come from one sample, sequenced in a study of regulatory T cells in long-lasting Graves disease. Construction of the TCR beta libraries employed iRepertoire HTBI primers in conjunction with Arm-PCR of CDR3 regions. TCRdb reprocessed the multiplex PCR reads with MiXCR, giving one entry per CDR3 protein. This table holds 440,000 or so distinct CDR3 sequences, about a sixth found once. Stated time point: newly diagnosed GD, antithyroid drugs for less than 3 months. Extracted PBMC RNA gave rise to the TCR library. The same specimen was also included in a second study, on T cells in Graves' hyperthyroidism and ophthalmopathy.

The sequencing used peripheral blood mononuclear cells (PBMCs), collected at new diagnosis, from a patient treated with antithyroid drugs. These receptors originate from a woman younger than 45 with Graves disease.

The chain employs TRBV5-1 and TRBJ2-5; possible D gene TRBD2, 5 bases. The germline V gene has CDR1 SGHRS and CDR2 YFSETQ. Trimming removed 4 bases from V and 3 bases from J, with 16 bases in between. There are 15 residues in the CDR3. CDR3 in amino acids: CASSRELMSEETQYF. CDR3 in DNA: TGCGCCAGCAGCCGGGAACTTATGTCCGAAGAGACCCAGTACTTC.

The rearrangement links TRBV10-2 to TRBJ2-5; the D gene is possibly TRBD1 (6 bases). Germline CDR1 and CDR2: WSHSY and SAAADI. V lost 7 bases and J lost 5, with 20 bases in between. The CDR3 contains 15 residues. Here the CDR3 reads CASKGNPGADETQYF. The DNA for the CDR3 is TGCGCCAGCAAAGGGAACCCAGGGGCCGACGAGACCCAGTACTTC.

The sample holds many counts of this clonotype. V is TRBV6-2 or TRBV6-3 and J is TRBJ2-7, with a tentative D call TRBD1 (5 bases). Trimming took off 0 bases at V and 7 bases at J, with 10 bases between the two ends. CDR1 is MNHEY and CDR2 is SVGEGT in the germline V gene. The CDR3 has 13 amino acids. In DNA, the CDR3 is TGTGCCAGCAGTTACTCAGGGGTACGGGAGCAGTACTTC. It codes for CASSYSGVREQYF.

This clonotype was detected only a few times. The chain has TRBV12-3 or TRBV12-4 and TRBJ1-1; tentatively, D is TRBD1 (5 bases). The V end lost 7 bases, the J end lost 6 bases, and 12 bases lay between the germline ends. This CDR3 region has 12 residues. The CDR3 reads CASTQGGPEAFF. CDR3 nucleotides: TGTGCCAGCACCCAGGGAGGGCCTGAAGCTTTCTTT.

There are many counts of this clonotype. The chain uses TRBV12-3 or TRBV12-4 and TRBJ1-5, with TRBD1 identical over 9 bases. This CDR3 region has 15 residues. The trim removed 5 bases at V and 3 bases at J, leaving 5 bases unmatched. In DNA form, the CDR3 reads TGTGCCAGCAGTCCGGGGACAGGGCTCAATCAGCCCCAGCATTTT. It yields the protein CASSPGTGLNQPQHF.

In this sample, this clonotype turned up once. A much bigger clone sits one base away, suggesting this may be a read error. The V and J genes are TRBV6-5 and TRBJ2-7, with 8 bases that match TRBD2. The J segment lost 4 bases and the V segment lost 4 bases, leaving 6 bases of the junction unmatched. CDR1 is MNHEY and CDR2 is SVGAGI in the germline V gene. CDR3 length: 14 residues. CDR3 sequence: CASSCVSGTYEQYF. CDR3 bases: TGTGCCAGCAGTTGCGTTAGCGGGACATACGAGCAGTACTTC.

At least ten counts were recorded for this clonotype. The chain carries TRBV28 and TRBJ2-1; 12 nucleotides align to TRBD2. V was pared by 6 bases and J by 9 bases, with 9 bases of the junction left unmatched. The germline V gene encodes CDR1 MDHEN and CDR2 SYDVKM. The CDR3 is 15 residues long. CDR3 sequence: CASRLPGLAGIEQFF. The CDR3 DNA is TGTGCCAGCAGGCTGCCGGGACTAGCGGGTATTGAGCAGTTCTTC.

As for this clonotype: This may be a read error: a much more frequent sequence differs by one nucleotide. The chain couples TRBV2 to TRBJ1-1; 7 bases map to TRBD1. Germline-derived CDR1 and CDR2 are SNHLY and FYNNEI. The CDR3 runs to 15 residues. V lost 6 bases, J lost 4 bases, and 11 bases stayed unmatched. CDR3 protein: CASRAPTGESTEAFF. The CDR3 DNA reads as TGTGCCAGCAGAGCCCCTACAGGGGAGAGCACTGAAGCTTTCTTT.

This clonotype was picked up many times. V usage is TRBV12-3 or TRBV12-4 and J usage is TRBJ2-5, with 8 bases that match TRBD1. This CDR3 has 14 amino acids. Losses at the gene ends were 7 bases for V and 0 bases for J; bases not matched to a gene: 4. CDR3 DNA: TGTGCCAGCAAGGGACAGGCGTACCAAGAGACCCAGTACTTC. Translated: CASKGQAYQETQYF.

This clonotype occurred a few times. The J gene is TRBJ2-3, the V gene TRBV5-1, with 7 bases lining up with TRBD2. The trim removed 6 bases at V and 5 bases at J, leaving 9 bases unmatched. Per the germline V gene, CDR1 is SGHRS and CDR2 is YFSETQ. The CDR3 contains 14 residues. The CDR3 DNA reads TGCGCCAGCACCTGGGGCAGGGAGGGAGATACGCAGTATTTT. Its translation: CASTWGREGDTQYF. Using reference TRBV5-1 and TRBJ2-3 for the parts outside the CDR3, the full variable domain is KAGVTQTPRYLIKTRGQQVTLSCSPISGHRSVSWYQQTPGQGLQFLFEYFSETQRNKGNFPGRFSGRQFSNSRSEMNVSTLELGDSALYLCASTWGREGDTQYFGPGTRLTVL.

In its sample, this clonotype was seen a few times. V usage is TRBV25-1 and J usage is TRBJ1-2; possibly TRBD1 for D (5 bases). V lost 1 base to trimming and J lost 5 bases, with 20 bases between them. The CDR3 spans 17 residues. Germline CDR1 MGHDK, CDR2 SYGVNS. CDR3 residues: CASSESKSGRGRYGYTF. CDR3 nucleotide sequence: TGTGCCAGCAGTGAATCCAAGTCGGGACGAGGGCGGTATGGCTACACCTTC.

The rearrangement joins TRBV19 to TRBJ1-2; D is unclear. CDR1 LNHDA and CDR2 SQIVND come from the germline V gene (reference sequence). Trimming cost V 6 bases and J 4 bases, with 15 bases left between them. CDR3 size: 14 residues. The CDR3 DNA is TGTGCCAGTAGCCCGCAGGCGGCCTCCTATGGCTACACCTTC. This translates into CASSPQAASYGYTF.

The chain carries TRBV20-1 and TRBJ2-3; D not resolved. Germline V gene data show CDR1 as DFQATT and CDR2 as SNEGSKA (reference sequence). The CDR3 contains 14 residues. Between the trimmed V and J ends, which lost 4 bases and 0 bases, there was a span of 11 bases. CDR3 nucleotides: TGCAGTGCTACCGAACAGACTAGCACAGATACGCAGTATTTT. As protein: CSATEQTSTDTQYF.

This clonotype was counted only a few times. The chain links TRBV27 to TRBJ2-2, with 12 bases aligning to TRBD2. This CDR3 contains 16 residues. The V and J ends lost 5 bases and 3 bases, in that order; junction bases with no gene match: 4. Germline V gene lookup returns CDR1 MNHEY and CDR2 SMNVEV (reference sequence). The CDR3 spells CASSPLAGGYTGELFF. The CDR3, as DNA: TGTGCCAGCAGTCCGCTAGCGGGAGGGTACACCGGGGAGCTGTTTTTT.

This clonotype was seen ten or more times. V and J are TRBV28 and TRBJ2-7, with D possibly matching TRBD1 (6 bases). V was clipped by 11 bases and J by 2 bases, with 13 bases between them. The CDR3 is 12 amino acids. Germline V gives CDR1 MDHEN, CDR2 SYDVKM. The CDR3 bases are TGTGCCGGCCAGACAGGAGCCTACGAGCAGTACTTC. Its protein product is CAGQTGAYEQYF.

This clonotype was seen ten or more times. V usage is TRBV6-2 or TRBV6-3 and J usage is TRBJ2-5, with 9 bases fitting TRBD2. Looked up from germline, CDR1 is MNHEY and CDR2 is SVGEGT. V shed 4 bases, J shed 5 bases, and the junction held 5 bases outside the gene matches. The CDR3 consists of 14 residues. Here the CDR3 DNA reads TGTGCCAGCAGTTGGGCGGGAGGGCATGAGACCCAGTACTTC. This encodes CASSWAGGHETQYF.

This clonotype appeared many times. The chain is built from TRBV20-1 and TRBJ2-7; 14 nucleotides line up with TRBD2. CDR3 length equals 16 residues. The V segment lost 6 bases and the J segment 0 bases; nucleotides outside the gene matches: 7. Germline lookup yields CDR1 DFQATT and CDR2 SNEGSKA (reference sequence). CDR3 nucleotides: TGCAGTGCGGGGACTAGCGGGAGAGTGGCCTCCTACGAGCAGTACTTC. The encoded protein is CSAGTSGRVASYEQYF.

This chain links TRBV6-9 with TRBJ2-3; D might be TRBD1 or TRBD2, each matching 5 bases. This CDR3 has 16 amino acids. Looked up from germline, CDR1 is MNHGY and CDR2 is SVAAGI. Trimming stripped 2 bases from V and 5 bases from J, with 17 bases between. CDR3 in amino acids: CASSYRDPGGGDTQYF. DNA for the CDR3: TGTGCCAGCAGTTATCGGGACCCCGGCGGCGGAGATACGCAGTATTTT.

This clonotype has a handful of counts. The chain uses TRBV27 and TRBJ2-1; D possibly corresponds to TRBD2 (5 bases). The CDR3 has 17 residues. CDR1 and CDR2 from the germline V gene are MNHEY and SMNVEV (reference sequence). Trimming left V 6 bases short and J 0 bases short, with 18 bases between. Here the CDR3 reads CASSSGISISSYNEQFF. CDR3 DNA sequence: TGTGCCAGCAGCTCGGGGATTTCGATAAGCTCCTACAATGAGCAGTTCTTC.

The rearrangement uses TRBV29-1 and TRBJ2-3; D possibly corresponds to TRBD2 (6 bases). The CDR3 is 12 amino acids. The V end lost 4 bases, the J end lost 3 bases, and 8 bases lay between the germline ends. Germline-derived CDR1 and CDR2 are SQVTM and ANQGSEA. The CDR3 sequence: CSVVRETDTQYF. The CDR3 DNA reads TGCAGCGTTGTGCGGGAAACAGATACGCAGTATTTT.

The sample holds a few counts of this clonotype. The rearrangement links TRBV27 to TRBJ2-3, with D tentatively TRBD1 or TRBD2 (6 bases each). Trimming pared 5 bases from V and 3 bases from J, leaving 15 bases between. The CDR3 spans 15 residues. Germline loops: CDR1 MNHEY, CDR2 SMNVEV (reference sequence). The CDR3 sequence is CASSLTRRGTDTQYF. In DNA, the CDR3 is TGTGCCAGCAGTCTAACAAGGAGGGGGACAGATACGCAGTATTTT.

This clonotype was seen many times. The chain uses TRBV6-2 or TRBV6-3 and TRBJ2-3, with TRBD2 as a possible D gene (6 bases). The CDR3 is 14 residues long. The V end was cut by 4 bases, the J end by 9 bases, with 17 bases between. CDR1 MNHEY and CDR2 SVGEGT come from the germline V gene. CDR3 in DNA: TGTGCCAGCAGTTTCTCCCAGACTAGTTCGACGCAGTATTTT. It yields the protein CASSFSQTSSTQYF.

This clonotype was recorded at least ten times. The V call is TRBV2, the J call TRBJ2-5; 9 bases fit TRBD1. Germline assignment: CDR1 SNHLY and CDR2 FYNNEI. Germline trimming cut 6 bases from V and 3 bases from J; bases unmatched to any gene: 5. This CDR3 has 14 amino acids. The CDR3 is CASRSRTGEETQYF. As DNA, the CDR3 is TGTGCCAGCAGATCCCGGACAGGGGAAGAGACCCAGTACTTC.

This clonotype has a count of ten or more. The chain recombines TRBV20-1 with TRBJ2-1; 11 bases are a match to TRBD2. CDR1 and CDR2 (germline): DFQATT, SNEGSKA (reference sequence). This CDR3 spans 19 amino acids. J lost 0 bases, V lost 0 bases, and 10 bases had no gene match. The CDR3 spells CSARDVLAGVLSSYNEQFF. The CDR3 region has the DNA TGCAGTGCTAGAGATGTACTAGCGGGAGTTCTAAGCTCCTACAATGAGCAGTTCTTC.

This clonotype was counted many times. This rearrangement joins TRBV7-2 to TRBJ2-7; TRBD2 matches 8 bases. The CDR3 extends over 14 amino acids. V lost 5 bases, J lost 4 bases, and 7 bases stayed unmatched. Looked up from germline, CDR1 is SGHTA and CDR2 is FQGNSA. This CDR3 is CASSISTSEYEQYF. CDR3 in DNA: TGTGCCAGCAGCATCTCGACTAGCGAGTACGAGCAGTACTTC.

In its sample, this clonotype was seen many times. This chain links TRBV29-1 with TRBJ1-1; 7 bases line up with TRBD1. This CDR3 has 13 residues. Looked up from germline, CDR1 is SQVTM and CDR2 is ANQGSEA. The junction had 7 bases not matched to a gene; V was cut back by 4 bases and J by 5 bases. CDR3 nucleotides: TGCAGCGTTGCGAGGGGGCAGGGTACTGAAGCTTTCTTT. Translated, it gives CSVARGQGTEAFF. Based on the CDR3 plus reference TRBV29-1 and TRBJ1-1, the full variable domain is SAVISQKPSRDICQRGTSLTIQCQVDSQVTMMFWYRQQPGQSLTLIATANQGSEATYESGFVIDKFPISRPNLTFSTLTVSNMSPEDSSIYLCSVARGQGTEAFFGQGTRLTVV.

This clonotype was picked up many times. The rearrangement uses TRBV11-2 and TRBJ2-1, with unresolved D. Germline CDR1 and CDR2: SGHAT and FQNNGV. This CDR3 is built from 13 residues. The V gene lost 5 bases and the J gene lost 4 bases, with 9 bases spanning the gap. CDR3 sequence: CASSPTAYNEQFF. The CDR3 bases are TGTGCCAGCAGCCCCACGGCTTACAATGAGCAGTTCTTC.